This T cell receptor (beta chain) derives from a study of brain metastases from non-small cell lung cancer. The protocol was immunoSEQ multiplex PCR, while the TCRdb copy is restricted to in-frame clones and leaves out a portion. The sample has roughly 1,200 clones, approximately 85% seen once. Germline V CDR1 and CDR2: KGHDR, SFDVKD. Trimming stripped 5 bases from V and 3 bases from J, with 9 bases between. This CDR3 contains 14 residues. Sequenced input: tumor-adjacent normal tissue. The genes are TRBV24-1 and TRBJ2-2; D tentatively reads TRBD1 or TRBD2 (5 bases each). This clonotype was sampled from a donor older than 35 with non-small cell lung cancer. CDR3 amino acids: CATSAGQYTGELFF. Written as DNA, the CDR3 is TGTGCCACCAGTGCGGGGCAGTACACCGGGGAGCTGTTTTTT.